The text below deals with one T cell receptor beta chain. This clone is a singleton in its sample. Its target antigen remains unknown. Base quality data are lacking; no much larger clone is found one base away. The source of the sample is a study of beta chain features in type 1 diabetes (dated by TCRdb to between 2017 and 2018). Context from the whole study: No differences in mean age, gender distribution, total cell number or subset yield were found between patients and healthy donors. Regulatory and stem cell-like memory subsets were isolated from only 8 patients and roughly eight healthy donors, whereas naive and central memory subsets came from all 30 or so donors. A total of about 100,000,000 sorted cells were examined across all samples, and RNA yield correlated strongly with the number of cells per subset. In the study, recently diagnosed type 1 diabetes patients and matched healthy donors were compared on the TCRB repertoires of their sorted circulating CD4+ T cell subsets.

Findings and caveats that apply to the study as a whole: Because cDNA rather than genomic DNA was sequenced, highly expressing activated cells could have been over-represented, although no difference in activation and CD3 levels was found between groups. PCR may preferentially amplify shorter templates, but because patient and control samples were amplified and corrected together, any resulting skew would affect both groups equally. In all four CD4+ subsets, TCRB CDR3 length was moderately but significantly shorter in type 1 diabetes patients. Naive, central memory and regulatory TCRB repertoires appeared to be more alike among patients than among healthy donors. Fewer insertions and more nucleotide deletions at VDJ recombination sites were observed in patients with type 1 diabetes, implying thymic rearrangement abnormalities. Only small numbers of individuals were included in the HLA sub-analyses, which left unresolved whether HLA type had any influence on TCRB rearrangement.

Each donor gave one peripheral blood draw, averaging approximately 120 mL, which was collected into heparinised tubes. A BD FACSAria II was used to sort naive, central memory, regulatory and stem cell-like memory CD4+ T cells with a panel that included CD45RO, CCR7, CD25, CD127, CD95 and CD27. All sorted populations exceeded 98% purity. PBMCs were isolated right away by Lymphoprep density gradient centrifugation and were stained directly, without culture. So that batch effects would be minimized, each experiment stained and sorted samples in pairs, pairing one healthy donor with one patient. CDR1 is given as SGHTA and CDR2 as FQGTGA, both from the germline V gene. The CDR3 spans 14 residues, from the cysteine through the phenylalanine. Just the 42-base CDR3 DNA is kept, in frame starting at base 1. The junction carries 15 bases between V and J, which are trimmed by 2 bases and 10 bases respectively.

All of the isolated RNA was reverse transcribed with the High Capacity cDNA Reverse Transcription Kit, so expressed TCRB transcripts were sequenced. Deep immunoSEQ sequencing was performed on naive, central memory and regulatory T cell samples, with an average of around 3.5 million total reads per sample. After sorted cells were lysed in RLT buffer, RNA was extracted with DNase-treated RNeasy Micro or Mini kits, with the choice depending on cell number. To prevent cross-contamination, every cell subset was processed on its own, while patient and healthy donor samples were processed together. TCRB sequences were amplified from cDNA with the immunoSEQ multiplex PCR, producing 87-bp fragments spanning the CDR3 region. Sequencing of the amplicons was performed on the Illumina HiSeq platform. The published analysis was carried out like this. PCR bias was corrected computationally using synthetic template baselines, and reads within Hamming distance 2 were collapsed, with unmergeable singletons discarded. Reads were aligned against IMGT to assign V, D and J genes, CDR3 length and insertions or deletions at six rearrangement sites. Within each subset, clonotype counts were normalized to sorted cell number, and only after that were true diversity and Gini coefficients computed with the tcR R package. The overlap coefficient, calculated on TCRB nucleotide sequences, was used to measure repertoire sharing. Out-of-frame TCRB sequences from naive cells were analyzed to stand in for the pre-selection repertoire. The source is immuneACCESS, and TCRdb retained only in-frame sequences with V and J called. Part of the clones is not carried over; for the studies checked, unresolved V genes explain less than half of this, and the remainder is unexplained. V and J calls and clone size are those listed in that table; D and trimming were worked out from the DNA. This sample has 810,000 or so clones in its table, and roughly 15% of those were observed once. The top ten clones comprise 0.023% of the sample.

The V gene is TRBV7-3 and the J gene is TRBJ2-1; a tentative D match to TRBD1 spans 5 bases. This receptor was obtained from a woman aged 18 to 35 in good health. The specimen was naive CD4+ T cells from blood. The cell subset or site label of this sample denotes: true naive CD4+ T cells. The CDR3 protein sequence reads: CASSLESGSREQFF. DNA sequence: TGTGCCAGCAGCTTAGAGTCAGGGTCACGGGAGCAGTTCTTC.